This TCR beta chain came from a study of vaccination effects on CD4 cells after COVID-19. ViraFEST expansion of antigen-specific CD4+ T cells with viral peptide pools preceded sequencing. Following culture for more than 9 days, CD4+ T cells were isolated. Each vaccine recipient was nucleocapsid antibody negative and had no prior SARS-CoV-2 infection. Study outcomes and limitations: Among infection- and vaccine-induced clones, marked clonal contraction occurred late after vaccination.

Profiled with immunoSEQ multiplex PCR; TCRdb holds only in-frame clones, not every one. The sample lists about 73,000 clones; 65% to 75% were seen once. Only a few counts were recorded for this clone. Its antigen is unidentified. The specimen comprised CD4+ T cells from PBMCs cultured with HCoV-NL63 spike peptides, sampled before COVID-19 vaccination. The clonotype originates from a human donor who received a COVID-19 vaccine.

CDR3 sequence (DNA): TGCGCCAGCAGCCAAGTTACGAACACCGGGGAGCTGTTTTTT. Translating gives CASSQVTNTGELFF. The gene calls are TRBV4-1 and TRBJ2-2; D remains unclear. Germline CDR1 MGHRA, CDR2 YSYEKL. Trimming took off 1 base at V and 0 bases at J, with 3 bases between the two ends. This CDR3 comprises 14 residues.